One sample yielded the 19 T cell receptor beta chains listed below, sequenced in a study of shared clonotypes between healthy human individuals (dated by TCRdb to about 2020). Library generation was performed with the immunoSEQ multiplex PCR assay. TCRdb re-hosts the immuneACCESS table, in-frame sequences only. Its copies lack some clones; in the studies checked, an unresolved V gene accounts for under half of them, and the cause for the rest is not known. In this sample the table shows 2,500,000 or so clones, approximately 94% of which occur a single time. Around 0.37% of the sample belongs to the ten largest clones. Sequencing was carried out using naive CD4+ T cells from PBMCs. According to the study, the label for this sample's cell subset or site signals: CD45RA+ positively selected. The receptors were gathered from a man between 18 and 35 years old in good health. Some clones in this sample may be carry-over from other donors' samples.

The CDR3 region is CAWRGLYQETQYF. The CDR3 DNA sequence: TGTGCCTGGAGGGGCCTGTACCAAGAGACCCAGTACTTC. The V call is TRBV30, the J call TRBJ2-5, with D uncertain. Germline lookup yields CDR1 GTSNPN and CDR2 SVGIG (reference sequence). Trimming removed 3 bases from V and 0 bases from J, with 8 bases in between. The CDR3 runs to 13 residues.

The chain links TRBV9 to TRBJ2-7, with 12 bases lining up with TRBD2. The CDR3 is 17 residues long. Germline V CDR1 and CDR2: SGDLS, YYNGEE. With V trimmed by 10 bases and J by 1 base, 15 bases remained unmatched. CDR3: CAGGNEVGLAGSYEQYF. Here the CDR3 DNA reads TGTGCCGGGGGGAACGAGGTAGGACTAGCGGGGTCCTACGAGCAGTACTTC.

The genes are TRBV5-1 and TRBJ2-5; 12 nucleotides match TRBD1. Germline loops: CDR1 SGHRS, CDR2 YFSETQ. The CDR3 is 17 residues long. V shed 0 bases, J shed 7 bases, and the junction held 10 bases outside the gene matches. DNA for the CDR3: TGCGCCAGCAGCTTGGATCCGGGACAGGGGGCTCGTGGGACCCAGTACTTC. It is translated as CASSLDPGQGARGTQYF.

V gene TRBV27 combines with J gene TRBJ1-5; TRBD1 matches at 8 bases. Losses at the gene ends were 2 bases for V and 5 bases for J; bases not matched to a gene: 2. The length of the CDR3 is 14 residues. Germline assignment: CDR1 MNHEY and CDR2 SMNVEV (reference sequence). CDR3 residues: CASSLDRGHQPQHF. The CDR3 nucleotides are TGTGCCAGCAGTTTAGACAGGGGTCATCAGCCCCAGCATTTT.

The genes are TRBV6-6 and TRBJ2-3; D may be TRBD1 or TRBD2 (5 bases each). The V and J ends lost 3 bases and 1 base respectively, with 8 bases between them. The CDR3 is made up of 14 amino acids. The germline gives CDR1 MNHNY, CDR2 SVGAGI (reference sequence). The CDR3 coding sequence is TGTGCCAGCAGTTATAGGGACGGCACAGATACGCAGTATTTT. Its protein product is CASSYRDGTDTQYF.

The chain is built from TRBV5-1 and TRBJ2-5, with a tentative D call TRBD1 (6 bases). The length of the CDR3 is 14 residues. The germline V and J ends were trimmed by 0 bases and 5 bases, with 11 bases remaining between them. Germline CDR1 SGHRS, CDR2 YFSETQ. CDR3 sequence reads: CASSLAGQDETQYF. The CDR3 nucleotides read TGCGCCAGCAGCTTGGCGGGACAAGATGAGACCCAGTACTTC.

This clone has just one count. The J gene is TRBJ1-1, the V gene TRBV27; TRBD1 might be the D (6 bases). CDR1 and CDR2 from the germline V gene are MNHEY and SMNVEV (reference sequence). This CDR3 region has 15 residues. Between the trimmed V and J ends, which lost 3 bases and 3 bases, there was a span of 14 bases. The CDR3: CASSFRGLWDTEAFF. The CDR3 DNA reads TGTGCCAGCAGTTTCCGGGGGCTGTGGGACACTGAAGCTTTCTTT.

This sequence joins TRBV9 and TRBJ2-5, with 13 bases lining up with TRBD2. The trim removed 1 base at V and 5 bases at J, leaving 5 bases unmatched. Per the germline V gene, CDR1 is SGDLS and CDR2 is YYNGEE. The CDR3 totals 16 residues. The CDR3 coding sequence is TGTGCCAGCAGCGTAACTAGCGGGAGGGCCGGGGAGACCCAGTACTTC. As protein: CASSVTSGRAGETQYF. The full variable domain, in which reference TRBV9 and TRBJ2-5 provide the parts outside the CDR3, is DSGVTQTPKHLITATGQRVTLRCSPRSGDLSVYWYQQSLDQGLQFLIQYYNGEERAKGNILERFSAQQFPDLHSELNLSSLELGDSALYFCASSVTSGRAGETQYFGPGTRLLVL.

The chain uses TRBV25-1 and TRBJ2-5, with a tentative D call TRBD2 (7 bases). The CDR3 runs to 15 residues. With 0 bases removed from V and 6 bases from J, the gap between germline ends came to 14 bases. CDR1 is MGHDK, CDR2 SYGVNS, per germline. The CDR3 region is CASSEYGGGGQTQYF. CDR3 DNA sequence: TGTGCCAGCAGTGAATACGGGGGAGGGGGGCAGACCCAGTACTTC. Full variable domain (missing parts from reference TRBV25-1 and TRBJ2-5): EADIYQTPRYLVIGTGKKITLECSQTMGHDKMYWYQQDPGMELHLIHYSYGVNSTEKGDLSSESTVSRIRTEHFPLTLESARPSHTSQYLCASSEYGGGGQTQYFGPGTRLLVL.

The V gene is TRBV7-3, the J gene TRBJ1-2, with D uncertain. CDR3 length equals 13 residues. Deletions cut 5 bases from V and 0 bases from J, with 7 bases between. The germline V gene has CDR1 SGHTA and CDR2 FQGTGA. The CDR3 coding sequence is TGTGCCAGCAGCGCATCCCCTAACTATGGCTACACCTTC. Translating gives CASSASPNYGYTF.

This chain uses TRBV7-3 with TRBJ2-3; a weak D match, TRBD1 (5 bases). Germline-derived CDR1 and CDR2 are SGHTA and FQGTGA. This CDR3 has 15 residues. The ends were cut back, 2 bases at V and 0 bases at J, with 9 bases in the middle. The CDR3 loop reads CASSLGGHSTDTQYF. DNA of the CDR3: TGTGCCAGCAGCTTAGGTGGACATAGCACAGATACGCAGTATTTT.

This clone appeared a single time. The V call is TRBV6-6, the J call TRBJ1-1, with 8 bases matching TRBD1. Germline V gene sequence: CDR1 MNHNY, CDR2 SVGAGI (reference sequence). Trimming at V came to 4 bases and at J to 0 bases, leaving 7 bases not matched to a gene. The CDR3 loop spans 16 amino acids. Written as DNA, the CDR3 is TGTGCCAGCAGTTTCGACAGGGGCGGGATGAACACTGAAGCTTTCTTT. Its protein is CASSFDRGGMNTEAFF.

This chain's CDR3 is CSVVGPTRSEQYF. For the CDR3, the DNA is TGCAGCGTGGTGGGGCCCACGCGGTCCGAGCAGTACTTC. V is TRBV29-1 and J is TRBJ2-7, with a possible D match to TRBD1 (5 bases). Germline CDR1 is SQVTM and CDR2 is ANQGSEA. V was trimmed by 6 bases and J by 6 bases, leaving 18 bases between them. The CDR3 extends over 13 amino acids.

The CDR3 DNA follows: TGTGCCAGCAGTGCCCATGGACAGGTTGAAGCCCAGCATTTT. Residues: CASSAHGQVEAQHF. The chain recombines TRBV6-1 with TRBJ1-5, with TRBD1 matching 7 bases. This CDR3 region has 14 residues. The junction had 11 bases not matched to a gene; V was cut back by 4 bases and J by 11 bases. CDR1 and CDR2 (germline): MNHNS, SASEGT.

This clone was seen only once. The gene calls are TRBV15 and TRBJ2-2; 11 bases match TRBD2. Germline assignment: CDR1 LNHNV and CDR2 YYDKDF (reference sequence). The CDR3 totals 20 residues. V was pared by 1 base and J by 5 bases, with 15 bases of the junction left unmatched. In DNA form, the CDR3 reads TGTGCCACCAGCAGAGGGGGACTAGCGGAGCGACCTTGGAGGACCGGGGAGCTGTTTTTT. Translated, it gives CATSRGGLAERPWRTGELFF.

This CDR3 reads CASSDESSYEQFF. In DNA, the CDR3 is TGTGCCAGCAGCGACGAATCTAGCTATGAGCAGTTCTTC. V usage is TRBV5-4 and J usage is TRBJ2-1, with a tentative D call TRBD2 (5 bases). Germline assignment: CDR1 SGHNT and CDR2 YYREEE (reference sequence). CDR3 size: 13 residues. Trimming removed 4 bases at V and 8 bases at J, with 13 bases between. Full variable domain (rest looked up from reference TRBV5-4 and TRBJ2-1): ETGVTQSPTHLIKTRGQQVTLRCSSQSGHNTVSWYQQALGQGPQFIFQYYREEENGRGNFPPRFSGLQFPNYSSELNVNALELDDSALYLCASSDESSYEQFFGPGTRLTVL.

The rearrangement uses TRBV7-8 and TRBJ1-4; 8 nucleotides line up with TRBD1. The trim removed 5 bases at V and 8 bases at J, leaving 10 bases unmatched. From germline, CDR1 is SGHVS and CDR2 FQNEAQ. The CDR3 loop spans 15 amino acids. The CDR3 coding sequence is TGTGCCAGCAGCCGACAGGGGCCGGTTAGGGAAAAACTGTTTTTT. This gives the protein CASSRQGPVREKLFF.

This clone was recorded only once. Other DNA variants within this sample encode the same CDR3. The rearrangement joins TRBV5-1 to TRBJ1-1; no clear D gene. Trimming removed 0 bases at V and 2 bases at J, with 8 bases between. CDR1 and CDR2 (germline): SGHRS, YFSETQ. This CDR3 region has 14 residues. The CDR3, as DNA: TGCGCCAGCAGCTTGGATGAGGGAAACACTGAAGCTTTCTTT. This codes for CASSLDEGNTEAFF.

The chain links TRBV20-1 to TRBJ2-1, with D tentatively TRBD2 (6 bases). Germline V gives CDR1 DFQATT, CDR2 SNEGSKA (reference sequence). CDR3 length equals 11 residues. CDR3 sequence: CGGETYNEQFF. The CDR3 DNA reads TGCGGCGGGGAAACTTACAATGAGCAGTTCTTC.